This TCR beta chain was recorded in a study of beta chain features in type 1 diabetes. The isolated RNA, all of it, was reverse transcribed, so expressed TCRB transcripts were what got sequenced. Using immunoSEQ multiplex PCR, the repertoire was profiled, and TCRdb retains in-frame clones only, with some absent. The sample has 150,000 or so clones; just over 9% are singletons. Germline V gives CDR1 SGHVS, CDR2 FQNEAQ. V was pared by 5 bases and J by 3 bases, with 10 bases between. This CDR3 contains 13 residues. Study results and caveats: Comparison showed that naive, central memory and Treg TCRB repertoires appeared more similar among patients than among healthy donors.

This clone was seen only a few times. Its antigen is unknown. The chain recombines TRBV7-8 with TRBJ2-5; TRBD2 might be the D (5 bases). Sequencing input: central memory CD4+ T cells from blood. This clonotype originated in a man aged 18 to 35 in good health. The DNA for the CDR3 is TGTGCCAGCAGCCCTGGACTGGAAGAGACCCAGTACTTC. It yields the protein CASSPGLEETQYF.